One and the same sample provided the 2 T cell receptor beta chains below, sequenced in a study of blood T cells in healthy people across ages. Through a sample-barcoded 5' primer and a J-beta primer mix, a second PCR was run for roughly 7 to 11 cycles. TCRdb redid the calling of the 5' RACE reads with MiXCR, one entry per CDR3 protein. This sample yields roughly 800,000 distinct CDR3 sequences, of which 20% to 30% are seen a single time; 3% belongs to the top ten. The same data also went into a second study, on T cells of mothers and their children.

Sequencing was performed on blood. These receptor sequences come from a boy aged 10-17 years in good health.

This clonotype was counted only a few times. The chain is built from TRBV4-1 and TRBJ2-1; D is undetermined. The J call may be mistaken, given a closer DNA end match to TRBJ2-7. CDR1 is MGHRA, CDR2 YSYEKL, per germline. This CDR3 region has 15 residues. CDR3 nucleotides: TGCGCCAGCAGCCATTACCCGGCGAGCTCCTACGAGCAGTACTTC. Protein product: CASSHYPASSYEQYF.

In this sample, this clonotype turned up a few times. CDR3 region: CASSHVWGGAWETQYF. CDR3 DNA: TGTGCCAGCAGTCACGTGTGGGGGGGCGCTTGGGAGACCCAGTACTTC. The chain combines TRBV3-1 with TRBJ2-5, with D possibly matching TRBD2 (7 bases). Trimming left V 6 bases short and J 5 bases short, with 22 bases between. Per germline, CDR1 LGHDT and CDR2 YNNKEL (reference sequence). The CDR3 totals 16 residues.